The entry that follows covers one TCR beta chain sequence. As yet, its antigen is unknown. These data are taken from a study of PD-1 blockade in classical Hodgkin lymphoma. The data were produced by immunoSEQ multiplex PCR, yet TCRdb's version contains in-frame clones alone and is incomplete. The sample holds some 30,000 clones, about nine tenths seen once. Study-wide points: The causes of the repertoire differences, possibly disease activity or prior therapy, remain undefined. Newly diagnosed patients were reported to start with lower TCR diversity than healthy donors.

Germline loops: CDR1 SGHNT, CDR2 YYREEE (reference sequence). The trim removed 5 bases at V and 8 bases at J, leaving 12 bases unmatched. CDR3 length: 14 amino acids. Time point defined: newly diagnosed, previously untreated cHL patient sample. The authors purified CD4+ T cells from thawed PBMCs by magnetic negative selection. Acting as the comparison were PBMCs from newly diagnosed, untreated classical Hodgkin lymphoma. The sequence came from a human donor with classical Hodgkin lymphoma. The chain uses TRBV5-4 and TRBJ1-2; 7 positions match TRBD1. The specimen was CD4+ T cells from blood. CDR3 loop: CASSTGQALGGYTF. DNA for the CDR3: TGTGCCAGCAGTACCGGACAGGCCCTTGGGGGCTACACCTTC.